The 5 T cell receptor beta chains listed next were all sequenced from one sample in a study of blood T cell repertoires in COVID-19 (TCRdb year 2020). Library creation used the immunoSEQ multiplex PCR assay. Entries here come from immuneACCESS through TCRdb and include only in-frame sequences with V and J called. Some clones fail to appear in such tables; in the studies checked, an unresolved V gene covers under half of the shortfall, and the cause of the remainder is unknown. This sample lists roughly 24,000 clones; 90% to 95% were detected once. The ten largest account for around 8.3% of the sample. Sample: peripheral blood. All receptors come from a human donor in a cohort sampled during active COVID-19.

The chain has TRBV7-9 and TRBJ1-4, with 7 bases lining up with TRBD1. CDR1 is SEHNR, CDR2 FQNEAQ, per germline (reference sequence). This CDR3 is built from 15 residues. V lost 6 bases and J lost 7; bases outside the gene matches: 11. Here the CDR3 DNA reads TGTGCCAGCAGTCGTTCGACAGGGTCGGGTGAAAAACTGTTTTTT. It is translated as CASSRSTGSGEKLFF. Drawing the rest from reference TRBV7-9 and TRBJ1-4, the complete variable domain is DTGVSQNPRHKITKRGQNVTFRCDPISEHNRLYWYRQTLGQGPEFLTYFQNEAQLEKSRLLSDRFSAERPKGSFSTLEIQRTEQGDSAMYLCASSRSTGSGEKLFFGSGTQLSVL.

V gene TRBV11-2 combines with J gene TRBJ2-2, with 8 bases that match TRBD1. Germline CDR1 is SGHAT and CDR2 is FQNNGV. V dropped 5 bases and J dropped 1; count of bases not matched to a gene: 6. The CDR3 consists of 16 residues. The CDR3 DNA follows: TGTGCCAGCAGCAGAGGACAGGGTTGGAACACCGGGGAGCTGTTTTTT. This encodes CASSRGQGWNTGELFF.

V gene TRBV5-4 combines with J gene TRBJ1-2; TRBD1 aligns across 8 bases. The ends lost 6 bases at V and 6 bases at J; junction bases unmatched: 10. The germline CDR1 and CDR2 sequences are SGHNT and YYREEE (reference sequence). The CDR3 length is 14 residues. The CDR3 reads CASTAGQGSHGYTF. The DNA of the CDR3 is TGTGCCAGCACCGCTGGACAGGGTTCGCATGGCTACACCTTC. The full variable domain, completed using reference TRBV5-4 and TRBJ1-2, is ETGVTQSPTHLIKTRGQQVTLRCSSQSGHNTVSWYQQALGQGPQFIFQYYREEENGRGNFPPRFSGLQFPNYSSELNVNALELDDSALYLCASTAGQGSHGYTFGSGTRLTVV.

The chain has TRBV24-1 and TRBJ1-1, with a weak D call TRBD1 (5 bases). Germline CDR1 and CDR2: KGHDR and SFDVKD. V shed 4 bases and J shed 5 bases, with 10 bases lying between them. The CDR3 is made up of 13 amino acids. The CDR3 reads CATSDLRGTEAFF. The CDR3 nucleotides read TGTGCCACCAGTGACCTCCGGGGGACTGAAGCTTTCTTT.

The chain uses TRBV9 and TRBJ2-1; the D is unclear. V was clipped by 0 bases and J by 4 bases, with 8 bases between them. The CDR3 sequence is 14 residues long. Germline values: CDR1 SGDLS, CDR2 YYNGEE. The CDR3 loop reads CASSVVSGYNEQFF. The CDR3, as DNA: TGTGCCAGCAGCGTAGTGTCAGGATACAATGAGCAGTTCTTC.